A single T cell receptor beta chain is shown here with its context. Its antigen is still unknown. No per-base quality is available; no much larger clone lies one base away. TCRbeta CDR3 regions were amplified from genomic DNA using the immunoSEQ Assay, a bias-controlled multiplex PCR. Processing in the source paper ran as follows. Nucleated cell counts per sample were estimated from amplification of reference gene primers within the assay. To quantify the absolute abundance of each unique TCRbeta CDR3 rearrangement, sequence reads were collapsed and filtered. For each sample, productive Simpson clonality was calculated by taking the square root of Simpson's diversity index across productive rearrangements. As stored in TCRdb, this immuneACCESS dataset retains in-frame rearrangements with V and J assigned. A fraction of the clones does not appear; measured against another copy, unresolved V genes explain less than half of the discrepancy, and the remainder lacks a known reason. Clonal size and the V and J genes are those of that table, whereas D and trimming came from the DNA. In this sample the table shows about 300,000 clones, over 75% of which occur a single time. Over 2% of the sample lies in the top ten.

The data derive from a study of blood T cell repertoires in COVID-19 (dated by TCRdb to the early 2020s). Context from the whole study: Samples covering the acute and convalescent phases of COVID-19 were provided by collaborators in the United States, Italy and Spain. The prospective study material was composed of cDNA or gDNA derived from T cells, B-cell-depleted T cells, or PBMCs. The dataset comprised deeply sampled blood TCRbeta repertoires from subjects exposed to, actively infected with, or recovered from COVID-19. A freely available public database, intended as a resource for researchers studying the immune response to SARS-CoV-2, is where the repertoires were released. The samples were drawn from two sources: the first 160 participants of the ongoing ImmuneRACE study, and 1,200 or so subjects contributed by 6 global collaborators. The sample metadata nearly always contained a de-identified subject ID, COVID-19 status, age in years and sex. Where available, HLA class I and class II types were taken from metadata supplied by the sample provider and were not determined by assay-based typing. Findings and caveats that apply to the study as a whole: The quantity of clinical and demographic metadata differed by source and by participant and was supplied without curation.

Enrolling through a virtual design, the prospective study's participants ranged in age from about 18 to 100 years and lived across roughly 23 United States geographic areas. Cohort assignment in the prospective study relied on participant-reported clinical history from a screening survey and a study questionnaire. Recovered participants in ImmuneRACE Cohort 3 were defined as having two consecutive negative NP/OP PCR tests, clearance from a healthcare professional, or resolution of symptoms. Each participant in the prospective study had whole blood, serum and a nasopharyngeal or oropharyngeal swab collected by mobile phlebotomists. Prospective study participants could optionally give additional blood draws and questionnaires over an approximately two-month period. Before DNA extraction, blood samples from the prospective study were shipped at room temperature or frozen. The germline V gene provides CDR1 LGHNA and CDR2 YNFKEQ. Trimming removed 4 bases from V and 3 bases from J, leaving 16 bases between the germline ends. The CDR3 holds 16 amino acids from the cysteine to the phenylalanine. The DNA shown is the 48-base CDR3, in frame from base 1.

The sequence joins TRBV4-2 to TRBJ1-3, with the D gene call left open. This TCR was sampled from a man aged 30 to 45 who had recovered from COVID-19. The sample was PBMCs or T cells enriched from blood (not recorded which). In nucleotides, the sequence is TGTGCCAGCAGCCCAGGAGGCCCCGGCGGTGGAAACACCATATATTTT. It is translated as CASSPGGPGGGNTIYF.